The 6 T cell receptor beta chains below were found in one sample sequenced in a study of blood T cells in healthy people across ages. With a J-beta primer mix and a sample-barcoded 5' primer, a second PCR ran roughly 6 to 12 cycles. MiXCR, applied by TCRdb to the 5' RACE reads, yields one record per CDR3 protein. This sample has about 1.4 million distinct CDR3 sequences, with around 59% found just once. Sample: blood. These receptors were obtained from a man aged 18 to 35 in good health.

The chain recombines TRBV27 with TRBJ2-7; 7 nucleotides agree with TRBD2. The CDR3 runs 17 residues. Germline V gene sequence: CDR1 MNHEY, CDR2 SMNVEV (reference sequence). Trimming removed 3 bases from V and 0 bases from J; junction bases left unmatched: 11. The CDR3 loop reads CASSLGNPGLLSYEQYF. CDR3 DNA sequence: TGTGCCAGCAGTTTGGGGAACCCGGGACTACTCTCCTACGAGCAGTACTTC.

The CDR3 sequence: CSVEEQATDTQYF. As DNA, the CDR3 is TGCAGCGTTGAAGAACAGGCTACAGATACGCAGTATTTT. The gene calls are TRBV29-1 and TRBJ2-3, with D possibly matching TRBD1 (5 bases). V lost 0 bases to trimming and J lost 3 bases, with 7 bases between them. This CDR3 comprises 13 residues. From germline, CDR1 is SQVTM and CDR2 ANQGSEA.

The chain couples TRBV12-5 to TRBJ2-5; D may be TRBD2 (6 bases). Trimming cost V 5 bases and J 0 bases, with 19 bases left between them. Germline lookup yields CDR1 LGHNT and CDR2 FRNRAP. The CDR3 consists of 17 residues. The CDR3 sequence: CASGPAGGATYQETQYF. The CDR3, as DNA: TGTGCTAGTGGTCCCGCGGGCGGGGCCACGTACCAAGAGACCCAGTACTTC.

This clonotype was observed a handful of times. The rearrangement links TRBV4-2 to TRBJ1-2; 7 positions agree with TRBD1. Germline V gene data show CDR1 as LGHNA and CDR2 as YNFKEQ. V lost 3 bases, J lost 6 bases, and 10 bases stayed unmatched. The CDR3 is 15 residues long. The CDR3 nucleotides are TGTGCCAGCAGCCATGCGGGACAGAAGATCCATGGCTACACCTTC. Translating gives CASSHAGQKIHGYTF.

The chain is built from TRBV20-1 and TRBJ2-7; D possibly matches TRBD1 or TRBD2 (5 bases each). The CDR3 contains 13 residues. CDR1 and CDR2 (germline): DFQATT, SNEGSKA (reference sequence). Trimming removed 6 bases at V and 0 bases at J, with 12 bases between. CDR3 protein: CSACEGPSYEQYF. In DNA form, the CDR3 reads TGCAGTGCCTGCGAGGGGCCCTCCTACGAGCAGTACTTC.

The chain employs TRBV7-9 and TRBJ1-2; a weak D match, TRBD1 (5 bases). The CDR3 runs 18 residues. Deletions cut 7 bases from V and 2 bases from J, with 26 bases between. The germline V gene encodes CDR1 SEHNR and CDR2 FQNEAQ (reference sequence). The CDR3 protein is CASTSSEDTRLMNYGYTF. The CDR3 DNA reads as TGTGCCAGCACCTCTAGTGAGGACACCCGGCTTATGAACTATGGCTACACCTTC. The variable domain in full, completed from reference TRBV7-9 and TRBJ1-2, reads DTGVSQNPRHKITKRGQNVTFRCDPISEHNRLYWYRQTLGQGPEFLTYFQNEAQLEKSRLLSDRFSAERPKGSFSTLEIQRTEQGDSAMYLCASTSSEDTRLMNYGYTFGSGTRLTVV.